This TCR beta chain was recorded in a study of shared clonotypes between healthy human individuals. On this clone: Its antigen is still unknown.

Study outcomes and limitations: Unshared clonotypes carried lower generation probabilities than those common to all four donors.

Clones were sequenced by immunoSEQ multiplex PCR, and TCRdb holds only the in-frame ones, with some missing. The data contain 900,000 to 1,200,000 clones, 75% to 85% of them singletons. V was cut by 5 bases and J by 0 bases, with 14 bases left in between. This CDR3 has 16 amino acids. CDR1 and CDR2 (germline): SGHVS, FQNEAQ. The specimen was memory CD4+ T cells from PBMCs. Subset meaning: CD45RA-negative fraction. The sequence was collected from a man between 18 and 29 years old in good health. Some clones in this sample may be carry-over from other donors' samples. This chain joins TRBV7-8 and TRBJ1-3; D may be TRBD1 (5 bases). The CDR3 sequence: CASSPLGVSSGNTIYF. The CDR3 DNA is TGTGCCAGCAGCCCGTTGGGGGTCTCCTCTGGAAACACCATATATTTT. The full variable domain, completed using reference TRBV7-8 and TRBJ1-3, is GAGVSQSPRYKVAKRGQDVALRCDPISGHVSLFWYQQALGQGPEFLTYFQNEAQLDKSGLPSDRFFAERPEGSVSTLKIQRTQQEDSAVYLCASSPLGVSSGNTIYFGEGSWLTVV.